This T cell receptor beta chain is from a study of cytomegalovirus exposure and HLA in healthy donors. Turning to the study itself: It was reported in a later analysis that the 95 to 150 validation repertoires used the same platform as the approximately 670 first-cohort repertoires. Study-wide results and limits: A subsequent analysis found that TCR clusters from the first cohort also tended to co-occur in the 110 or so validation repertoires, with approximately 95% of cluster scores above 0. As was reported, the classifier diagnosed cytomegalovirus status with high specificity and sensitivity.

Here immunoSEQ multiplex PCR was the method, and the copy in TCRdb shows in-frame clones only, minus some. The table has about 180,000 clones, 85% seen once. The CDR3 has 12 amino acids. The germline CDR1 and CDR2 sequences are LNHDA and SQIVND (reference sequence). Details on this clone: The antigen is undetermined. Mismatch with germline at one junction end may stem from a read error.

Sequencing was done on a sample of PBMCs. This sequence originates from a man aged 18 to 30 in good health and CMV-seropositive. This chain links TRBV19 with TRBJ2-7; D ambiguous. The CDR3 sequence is CASRYGTQRMTW. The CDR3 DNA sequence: TGTGCCAGTAGATACGGAACACAAAGGATGACTTGG. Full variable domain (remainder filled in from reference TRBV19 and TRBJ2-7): DGGITQSPKYLFRKEGQNVTLSCEQNLNHDAMYWYRQDPGQGLRLIYYSQIVNDFQKGDIAEGYSVSREKKESFPLTVTSAQKNPTAFYLCASRYGTQRMTWGPGTRLTVT.